Listed below are T cell receptor beta chains from one sample, sequenced in a study of Ad26.COV2.S vaccination and SARS-CoV-2 variants. Profiling relied on immunoSEQ multiplex PCR, and the TCRdb table lists in-frame clones only, not all of them. This table has around 300,000 clones, almost 90% appearing once. The specimen was peripheral blood, collected in a trial of Ad26.COV2.S vaccine versus placebo. The receptors originated from a person aged 18-65 years who received the Ad26.COV2.S COVID-19 vaccine or a placebo. The CDR3 runs from the conserved cysteine through the conserved F or W. The D gene is left open where the match is weak. The size of a clone is reported for some rows only, either as once, few or many, or as a class for expanded clones.

>TRBV13|TRBJ1-6|once|NA
TGTGCCAGCAGCTCTCCTCTTTCACCCCTCCACTTT
CASSSPLSPLHF
>TRBV14|TRBJ1-1|NA|NA
TGTGCCAGCAGCCAAGATCTACGTAACACTGAAGCTTTCTTT
CASSQDLRNTEAFF
>TRBV11-3|TRBJ1-1|once|NA
TGTGCCAGCAGCTTAGACAGCCGTGAAGCTTTCTTT
CASSLDSREAFF
>TRBV6-2/TRBV6-3|TRBJ2-2|NA|NA
TGTGCCAGCAGTTACATTCGGGATCCCGGGGAGCTGTTTTTT
CASSYIRDPGELFF
>TRBV9|TRBJ1-2|NA|NA
TGTGCCAGCAGCGGAGCCTTGACAGGTTATAACTATGGCTACACCTTC
CASSGALTGYNYGYTF
>TRBV7-6|TRBJ1-1|NA|TRBD1
TGTGCCAGCAGCCCTGGGACAGGGGAGCGCACTGAAGCTTTCTTT
CASSPGTGERTEAFF
>TRBV11-3|TRBJ1-2|NA|NA
TGTGCCAGCAGCCCCCAGGCAGGTTATGGCTACACCTTC
CASSPQAGYGYTF
>TRBV5-1|TRBJ1-3|once|TRBD1
TGCGCCAGCAGCAGATATCCGGGACAGTTGGGTATGGGCGTTGACACCATATATTTT
CASSRYPGQLGMGVDTIYF
>TRBV5-5|TRBJ2-7|few|NA
TGTGCCAGCAGCTTGGAGGGTTACGAGCAGTACTTC
CASSLEGYEQYF
>TRBV5-5|TRBJ2-7|NA|NA
TGTGCCAGCAGCTTGGGCGGGGTTTACGAGCAGTACTTC
CASSLGGVYEQYF
>TRBV9|TRBJ2-1|NA|TRBD2
TGTGCCAGCAGCGTTCCCAGAGGGGCGGGAGGGGGGAATGAGCAGTTCTTC
CASSVPRGAGGGNEQFF
>TRBV7-2|TRBJ2-1|once|NA
TGTGCCCGGGATGATTACAATGAGCAGTTCTTC
CARDDYNEQFF
>TRBV25-1|TRBJ1-3|NA|NA
TGTGCCAGCAGTATTGGACTGTCGCGTAACACCATATATTTT
CASSIGLSRNTIYF
>TRBV7-9|TRBJ1-2|NA|NA
TGTGCCAGCAGCATCCTCGCGTCGGGCAGCTCTAACTATGGCTACACCTTC
CASSILASGSSNYGYTF
>TRBV6-5|TRBJ1-2|NA|NA
TGTGCCAGCAGTCCCCAGGTGACACTCCGCTATGGCTACACCTTC
CASSPQVTLRYGYTF
>TRBV27|TRBJ2-2|NA|NA
TGTGCCAGCAGTTCCCACCGGGGCCACGACACCGGGGAGCTGTTTTTT
CASSSHRGHDTGELFF
>TRBV19|TRBJ1-2|once|NA
TGTGCCAGTAGCACCCAAGAGGCCAATGGCTACACCTTC
CASSTQEANGYTF
>TRBV5-6|TRBJ2-1|NA|NA
TGTGCCAGCAGCTTGGGCAGGGGCAATGAGCAGTTCTTC
CASSLGRGNEQFF
>TRBV6-4|TRBJ2-3|NA|TRBD2
TGTGCCAGCAGTGACAATTTTCGGACTAGCGGGGGCCGGCAGTATTTT
CASSDNFRTSGGRQYF
>TRBV4-1|TRBJ2-1|NA|TRBD1
TGCGCCAGCAGCCACAAGACCGGGACAGGGTCTTACAATGAGCAGTTCTTC
CASSHKTGTGSYNEQFF
>TRBV5-8|TRBJ2-3|once|TRBD2
TGTGCCAGCAGCTTACGGGGGGGCCCCACAGATACGCAGTATTTT
CASSLRGGPTDTQYF
>TRBV28|TRBJ1-2|NA|NA
TGTGCCAGCAGTTGGGGATACGAGGGCTACACCTTC
CASSWGYEGYTF
>TRBV6-5|TRBJ1-1|NA|NA
TGTGCCAGCAGTCTAGGGGCGAACACTGAAGCTTTCTTT
CASSLGANTEAFF
>TRBV6-2/TRBV6-3|TRBJ1-1|NA|NA
TGTGCCAGCAGTTACTCGATGGATCGGATAGCCGTGGAAGCTTTCTTT
CASSYSMDRIAVEAFF
>TRBV6-1|TRBJ2-1|NA|TRBD1
TGTGCCAGCAGTGAACTCCGGGACAGCAATGAGCAGTTCTTC
CASSELRDSNEQFF
>TRBV27|TRBJ1-4|NA|NA
TGTGCCAGCAGTAAGGGAGGTGGTGAAAAACTGTTTTTT
CASSKGGGEKLFF
>TRBV19|TRBJ1-2|NA|NA
TGTGCCAGTCAAAGTAAGGACTCCTATGGCTACACCTTC
CASQSKDSYGYTF
>TRBV7-2|TRBJ1-2|NA|NA
TGTGCCAGCAGCTCCTATACATTGAACTATGGCTACACCTTC
CASSSYTLNYGYTF
>TRBV6-5|TRBJ2-3|NA|NA
TGTGCCAGCAGTTACTCGATTAGCACAGATACGCAGTATTTT
CASSYSISTDTQYF
>TRBV19|TRBJ1-1|NA|NA
TGTGCCAGTAGTACCAGGACGGGGAACACTGAAGCTTTCTTT
CASSTRTGNTEAFF
>TRBV10-3|TRBJ2-7|NA|NA
TGTGCCATCAGTCCAAGGGAATCCTACGAGCAGTACTTC
CAISPRESYEQYF
>TRBV6-5|TRBJ2-7|NA|NA
TGTGCCAGCAGCCCCTTGCCGGGGCAGTTCTACGAGCAGTACTTC
CASSPLPGQFYEQYF
>TRBV7-9|TRBJ2-7|few|NA
TGTGCCAGCAGCCCGACCCGGGACCCACTCTCCTACGAGCAGTACTTC
CASSPTRDPLSYEQYF
>TRBV5-4|TRBJ1-5|NA|TRBD1
TGTGCCAGCAGCGCGGGACAGGAGGTCGGTCAGCCCCAGCATTTT
CASSAGQEVGQPQHF
>TRBV4-3|TRBJ1-2|once|TRBD1
TGCGCCAGCAGCCTACAGGGGGCAGTGGAGGGCTACACCTTC
CASSLQGAVEGYTF
>TRBV2|TRBJ2-7|NA|NA
TGTGCCATCAGGGACTCGAGCTCCTACGAGCAGTACTTC
CAIRDSSSYEQYF
>TRBV4-1|TRBJ2-4|NA|TRBD2
TGCGCCAGCAGCCAAGGCGGGGCTAGCGGCTTAGCCAAAAACATTCAGTACTTC
CASSQGGASGLAKNIQYF
>TRBV29-1|TRBJ1-2|NA|NA
TGCAGCGTCCTGGACAGCTATGGCTACACCTTC
CSVLDSYGYTF
>TRBV5-1|TRBJ2-1|NA|TRBD2
TGCGCCAGCAGCTCTCCTCCGGGACTATCGGCTCCCCCGGGGTACAATGAGCAGTTCTTC
CASSSPPGLSAPPGYNEQFF
>TRBV2|TRBJ1-5|few|NA
TGTGCCAGCAGTGCACCCCCACTGGGGCCCCAGCATTTT
CASSAPPLGPQHF
>TRBV5-1|TRBJ2-7|NA|NA
TGCGCCAGCAGCTTGGGGGACATTTCCTACGAGCAGTACTTC
CASSLGDISYEQYF
>TRBV6-2/TRBV6-3|TRBJ1-1|NA|NA
TGTGCCAGCAGTTATGGGAGGGGGGATTTCTTT
CASSYGRGDFF
>TRBV11-2|TRBJ1-3|NA|NA
TGTGCCAGCAGGCCTCTTGGAAACACCATATATTTT
CASRPLGNTIYF
>TRBV4-3|TRBJ1-2|once|TRBD1
TGCGCCAGCAGCCAAGATCCTCAGGGGGACTATGGCTACACCTTC
CASSQDPQGDYGYTF
>TRBV29-1|TRBJ1-1|few|TRBD1
TGCAGCGTTGAAGATACGATCGTGGTAGTTCGACAGGGTCATACGGTCCACTTT
CSVEDTIVVVRQGHTVHF
>TRBV29-1|TRBJ1-2|once|TRBD1
TGCAGCGGCAGGGGGCTGGTTGGCTACACCTTC
CSGRGLVGYTF
>TRBV19|TRBJ1-2|few|NA
TGTGCCAGTAGGCCTCCGGGACCAAACTATGGCTACACCTTC
CASRPPGPNYGYTF
>TRBV29-1|TRBJ2-5|NA|TRBD2
TGCAGCGTTAGTCTAGCGGGAGGGCTGGAGACCCAGTACTTC
CSVSLAGGLETQYF
>TRBV4-2|TRBJ2-5|once|TRBD2
TGTGCCAGCAGCCACCCCGGGACTAGCGGAGAGACCCAGTACTTC
CASSHPGTSGETQYF
>TRBV19|TRBJ2-1|NA|NA
TGTGCCAGTAGTACCCGACTTCCCTACAATGAGCAGTTCTTC
CASSTRLPYNEQFF